This entry is about one T cell receptor beta chain. With a much larger clone just one base away, this may be a read error. This sample is part of a study of T-cell memory formation after mild COVID-19. Germline V gives CDR1 SGHTA, CDR2 FQGNSA. The CDR3 totals 15 residues. The V gene end was trimmed by 5 bases and the J gene end by 7 bases; junction bases not matched to a gene: 7. TCRdb called the 5' RACE reads again in MiXCR, with one record for every CDR3 protein. Counted here are 35,000 to 50,000 distinct CDR3 sequences, about 6.1% occurring once; the ten biggest clones make up 0.8% to 1%. Sample: PBMCs or a T cell subset sorted from them (not recorded which). The chain combines TRBV7-2 with TRBJ2-7; 14 nucleotides agree with TRBD2. The source is an adult who had mild COVID-19 (a few samples of this study predate the infection). Cell type and time point are not known. The CDR3 sequence: CASSVGGLAGEEQYF. CDR3 in DNA: TGTGCCAGCAGCGTAGGGGGACTAGCGGGAGAAGAGCAGTACTTC. The full variable domain, rest sourced from reference TRBV7-2 and TRBJ2-7, is GAGVSQSPSNKVTEKGKDVELRCDPISGHTALYWYRQSLGQGLEFLIYFQGNSAPDKSGLPSDRFSAERTGGSVSTLTIQRTQQEDSAVYLCASSVGGLAGEEQYFGPGTRLTVT.